This T cell receptor beta chain was captured by sequencing in a study of T-cell reconstitution after alpha-beta-depleted transplantation in children (dated by TCRdb to about 2016). For context, the study as a whole: T-cell immune reconstitution after TCRalphabeta/CD19-depleted allogeneic hematopoietic cell transplantation in children was quantitatively tracked in the study by means of TCR repertoire profiling.

Library method: PCR. Instrument used: Illumina HiSeq 2500. TCR libraries were prepared with molecular barcoding, using unique molecular identifiers to normalize TCRbeta repertoire quantification. TCRdb reworked the public reads: Q25 trimming with fastp, MiXCR clone assembly, productive beta chains retained. Entries that share a CDR3 protein sequence are merged under the most common genes and DNA. Present in this sample are some 43,000 distinct CDR3 sequences, around 9% of which were seen just once. 25% to 30% of the sample rests with the top ten. This clonotype was observed at least ten times. The antigen it recognizes is unknown. Per-base qualities were not stored, and no clone one base away is much larger. Results and caveats for the whole study, not just this receptor: In some patients, the high TCRbeta diversity seen at day 60 was put down to recipient T cells and intrathymic progenitors that had survived conditioning. The apparently early recovery of alphabetaT-cell counts about two months after transplant reportedly depended on only several hundred rapidly expanded clones that came from non-depleted graft cells. Over subsequent months, a decline in hyperexpanded clone frequencies was noted, and after one year, T-cell counts and TCRbeta diversity were mostly ascribed to newly produced T cells.

What the time point label conveys for this sample: day 60 (about 2 months) after transplantation. The treatment or condition label corresponds to: allogeneic hematopoietic cell transplantation with graft depleted of TCRalphabeta T cells and CD19 B cells. The transplant recipients were children given TCRalphabeta/CD19-depleted allogeneic hematopoietic cell grafts. This sequence was found in a male patient between 2 and 10 years old who had a stem cell transplant for chronic granulomatous disease, so the T cells may come from the graft donor. Specimen: PBMCs, mostly from graft donor cells, collected 60 days after TCRalphabeta/CD19-depleted stem cell transplant.

The CDR3 protein: CASSFRTATRTQYNEQFF. The bases read TGTGCCAGCAGTTTTAGGACAGCAACCAGGACGCAATACAATGAGCAGTTCTTC. The chain joins TRBV12-3 or TRBV12-4 to TRBJ2-1; matching of 6 bases hints at TRBD1 as the D gene. The V and J ends are trimmed by 3 bases and 4 bases, leaving 22 bases between them. Its CDR3 holds 18 amino acids, cysteine through phenylalanine. Of all the DNA, just the CDR3 is kept, 54 bases in frame from base 1.